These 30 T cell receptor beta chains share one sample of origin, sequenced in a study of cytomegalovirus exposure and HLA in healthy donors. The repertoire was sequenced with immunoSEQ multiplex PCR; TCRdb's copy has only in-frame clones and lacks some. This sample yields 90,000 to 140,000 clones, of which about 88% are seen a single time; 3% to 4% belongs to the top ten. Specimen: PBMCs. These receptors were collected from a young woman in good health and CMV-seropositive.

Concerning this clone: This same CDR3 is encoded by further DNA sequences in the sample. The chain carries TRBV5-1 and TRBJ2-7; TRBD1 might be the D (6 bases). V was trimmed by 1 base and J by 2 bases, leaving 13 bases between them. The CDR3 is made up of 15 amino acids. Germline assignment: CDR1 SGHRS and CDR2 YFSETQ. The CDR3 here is CASSLNRDVTYEQYF. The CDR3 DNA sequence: TGCGCCAGCAGCTTGAACAGGGACGTAACCTACGAGCAGTACTTC. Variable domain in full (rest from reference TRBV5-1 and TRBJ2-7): KAGVTQTPRYLIKTRGQQVTLSCSPISGHRSVSWYQQTPGQGLQFLFEYFSETQRNKGNFPGRFSGRQFSNSRSEMNVSTLELGDSALYLCASSLNRDVTYEQYFGPGTRLTVT.

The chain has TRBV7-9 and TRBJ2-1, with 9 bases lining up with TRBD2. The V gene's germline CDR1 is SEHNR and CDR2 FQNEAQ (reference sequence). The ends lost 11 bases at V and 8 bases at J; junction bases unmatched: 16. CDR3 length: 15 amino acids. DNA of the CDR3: TGTGCCGCAGGGTCTAGCGGGGCCCGGCGGCATGAGCAGTTCTTC. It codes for CAAGSSGARRHEQFF.

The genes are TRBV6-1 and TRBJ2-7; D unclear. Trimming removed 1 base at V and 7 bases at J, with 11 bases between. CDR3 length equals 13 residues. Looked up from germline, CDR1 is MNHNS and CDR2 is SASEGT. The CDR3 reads CASSEGSLWEQYF. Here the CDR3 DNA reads TGTGCCAGCAGTGAAGGAAGCCTTTGGGAGCAGTACTTC.

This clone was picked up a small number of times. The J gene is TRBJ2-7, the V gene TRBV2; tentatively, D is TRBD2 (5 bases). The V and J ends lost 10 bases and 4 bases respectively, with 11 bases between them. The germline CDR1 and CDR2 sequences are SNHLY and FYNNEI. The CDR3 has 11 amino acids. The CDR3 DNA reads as TGTGCCATCCTATCGGGATACGAGCAGTACTTC. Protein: CAILSGYEQYF.

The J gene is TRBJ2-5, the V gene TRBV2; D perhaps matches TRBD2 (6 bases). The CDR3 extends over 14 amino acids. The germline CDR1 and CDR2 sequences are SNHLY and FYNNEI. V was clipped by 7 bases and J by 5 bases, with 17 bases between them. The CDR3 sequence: CASKGTFTRETQYF. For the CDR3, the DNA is TGTGCCAGCAAGGGGACTTTCACCCGGGAGACCCAGTACTTC.

Here the CDR3 DNA reads TGTGCCAGCAGCCCCCCCGACAGCGATAGCAATCAGCCCCAGCATTTT. Translation gives CASSPPDSDSNQPQHF. The chain combines TRBV16 with TRBJ1-5; tentatively, D is TRBD1 (5 bases). The CDR3 runs to 16 residues. Between the trimmed V and J ends, which lost 4 bases and 0 bases, there was a span of 13 bases. Germline V gene lookup returns CDR1 KGHSY and CDR2 FQNENV.

The DNA for the CDR3 is TGTGCCAGCAGTTTCGGGACAGGGGGCCGGGAGACCCAGTACTTC. Protein sequence: CASSFGTGGRETQYF. V gene TRBV28 combines with J gene TRBJ2-5; 12 bases are a match to TRBD1. With V trimmed by 3 bases and J by 5 bases, 4 bases remained unmatched. This CDR3 contains 15 residues. Per germline, CDR1 MDHEN and CDR2 SYDVKM. The complete variable domain, with remaining parts taken from reference TRBV28 and TRBJ2-5, reads DVKVTQSSRYLVKRTGEKVFLECVQDMDHENMFWYRQDPGLGLRLIYFSYDVKMKEKGDIPEGYSVSREKKERFSLILESASTNQTSMYLCASSFGTGGRETQYFGPGTRLLVL.

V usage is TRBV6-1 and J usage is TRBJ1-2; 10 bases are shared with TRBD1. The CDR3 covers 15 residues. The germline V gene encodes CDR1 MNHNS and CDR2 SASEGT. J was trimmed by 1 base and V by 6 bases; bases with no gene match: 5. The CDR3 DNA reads TGTGCCAGCAGGAGACAGGGGGCTCATAACTATGGCTACACCTTC. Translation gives CASRRQGAHNYGYTF.

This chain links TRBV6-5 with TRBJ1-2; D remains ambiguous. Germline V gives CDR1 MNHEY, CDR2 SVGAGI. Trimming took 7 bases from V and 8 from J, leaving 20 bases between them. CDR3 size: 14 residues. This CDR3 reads CASTTSDGLRGYTF. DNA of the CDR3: TGTGCCAGCACCACCTCAGATGGGTTGAGGGGCTACACCTTC.

DNA for the CDR3: TGTGCCTGGAGCCAACTAGGGAGGGAAGAAAAACTGTTTTTT. Translated: CAWSQLGREEKLFF. The chain employs TRBV30 and TRBJ1-4; D remains ambiguous. The CDR3 runs 14 residues. V was trimmed by 3 bases and J by 8 bases, leaving 16 bases between them. CDR1 and CDR2 from the germline V gene are GTSNPN and SVGIG (reference sequence).

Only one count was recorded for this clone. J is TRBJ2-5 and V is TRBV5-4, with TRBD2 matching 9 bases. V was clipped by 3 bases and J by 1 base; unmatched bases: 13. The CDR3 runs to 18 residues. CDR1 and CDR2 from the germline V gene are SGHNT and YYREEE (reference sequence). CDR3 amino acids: CASSSRYSAGGLQETQYF. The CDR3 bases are TGTGCCAGCAGCTCCCGTTACAGTGCGGGGGGGCTCCAAGAGACCCAGTACTTC.

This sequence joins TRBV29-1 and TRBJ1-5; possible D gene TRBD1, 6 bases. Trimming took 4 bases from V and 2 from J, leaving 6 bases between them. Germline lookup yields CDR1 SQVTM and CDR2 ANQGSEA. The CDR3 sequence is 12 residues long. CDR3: CSVAGGNQPQHF. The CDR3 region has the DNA TGCAGCGTTGCAGGGGGCAATCAGCCCCAGCATTTT.

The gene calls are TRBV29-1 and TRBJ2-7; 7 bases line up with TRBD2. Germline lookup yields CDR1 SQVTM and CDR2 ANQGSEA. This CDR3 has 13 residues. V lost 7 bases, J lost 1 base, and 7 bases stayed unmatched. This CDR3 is CSGRGGKSYEQYF. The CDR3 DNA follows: TGCAGCGGAAGGGGAGGGAAGTCCTACGAGCAGTACTTC.

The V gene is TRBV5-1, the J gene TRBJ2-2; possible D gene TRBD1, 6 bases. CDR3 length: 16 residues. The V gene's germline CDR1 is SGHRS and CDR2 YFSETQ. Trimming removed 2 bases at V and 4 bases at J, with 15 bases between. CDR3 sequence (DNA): TGCGCCAGCAGCTTAACTCGGACAGTTACCACCGGGGAGCTGTTTTTT. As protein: CASSLTRTVTTGELFF.

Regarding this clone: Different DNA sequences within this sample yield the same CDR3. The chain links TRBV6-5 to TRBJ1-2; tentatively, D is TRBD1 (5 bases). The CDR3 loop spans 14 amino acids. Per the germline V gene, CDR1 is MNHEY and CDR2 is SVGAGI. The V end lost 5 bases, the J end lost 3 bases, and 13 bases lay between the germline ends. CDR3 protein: CASSETGGDYGYTF. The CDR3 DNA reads TGTGCCAGCAGTGAAACGGGAGGGGACTATGGCTACACCTTC.

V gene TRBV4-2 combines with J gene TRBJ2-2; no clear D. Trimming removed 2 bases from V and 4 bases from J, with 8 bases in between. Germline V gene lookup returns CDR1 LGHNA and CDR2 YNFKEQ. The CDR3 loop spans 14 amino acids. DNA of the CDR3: TGTGCCAGCAGCCAAAAACTAAGCACCGGGGAGCTGTTTTTT. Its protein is CASSQKLSTGELFF.

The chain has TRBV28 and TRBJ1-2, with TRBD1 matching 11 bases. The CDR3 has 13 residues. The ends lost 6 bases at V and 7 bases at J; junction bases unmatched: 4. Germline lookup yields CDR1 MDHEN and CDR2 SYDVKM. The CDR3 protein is CASRDRGRAGYTF. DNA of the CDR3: TGTGCCAGCAGGGACAGGGGGCGAGCTGGCTACACCTTC.

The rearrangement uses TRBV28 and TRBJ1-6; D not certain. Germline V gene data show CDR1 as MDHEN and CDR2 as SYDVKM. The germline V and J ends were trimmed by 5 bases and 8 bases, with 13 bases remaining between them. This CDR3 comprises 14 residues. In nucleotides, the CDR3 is TGTGCCAGCAGTCAGCCCTGGACTTATTCACCCCTCCACTTT. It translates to CASSQPWTYSPLHF.

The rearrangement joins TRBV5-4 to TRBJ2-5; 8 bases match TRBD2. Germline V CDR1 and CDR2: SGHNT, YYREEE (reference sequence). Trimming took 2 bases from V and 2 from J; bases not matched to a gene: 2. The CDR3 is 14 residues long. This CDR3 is CASSFSGVQETQYF. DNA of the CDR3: TGTGCCAGCAGCTTTAGCGGGGTGCAAGAGACCCAGTACTTC.

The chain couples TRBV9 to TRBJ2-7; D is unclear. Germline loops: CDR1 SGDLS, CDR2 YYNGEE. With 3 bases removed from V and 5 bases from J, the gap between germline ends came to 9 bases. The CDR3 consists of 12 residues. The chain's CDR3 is CASSAYGDEQYF. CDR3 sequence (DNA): TGTGCCAGCAGCGCCTACGGAGACGAGCAGTACTTC. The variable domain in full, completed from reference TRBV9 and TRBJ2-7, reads DSGVTQTPKHLITATGQRVTLRCSPRSGDLSVYWYQQSLDQGLQFLIQYYNGEERAKGNILERFSAQQFPDLHSELNLSSLELGDSALYFCASSAYGDEQYFGPGTRLTVT.

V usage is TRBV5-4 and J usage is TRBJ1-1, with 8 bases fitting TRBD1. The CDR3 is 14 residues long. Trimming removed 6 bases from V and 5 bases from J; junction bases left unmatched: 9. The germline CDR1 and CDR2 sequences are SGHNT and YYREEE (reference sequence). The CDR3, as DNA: TGTGCCAGCACCAGGGACAGGAGGTGGACTGAAGCTTTCTTT. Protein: CASTRDRRWTEAFF. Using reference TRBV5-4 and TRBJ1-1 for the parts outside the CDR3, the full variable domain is ETGVTQSPTHLIKTRGQQVTLRCSSQSGHNTVSWYQQALGQGPQFIFQYYREEENGRGNFPPRFSGLQFPNYSSELNVNALELDDSALYLCASTRDRRWTEAFFGQGTRLTVV.

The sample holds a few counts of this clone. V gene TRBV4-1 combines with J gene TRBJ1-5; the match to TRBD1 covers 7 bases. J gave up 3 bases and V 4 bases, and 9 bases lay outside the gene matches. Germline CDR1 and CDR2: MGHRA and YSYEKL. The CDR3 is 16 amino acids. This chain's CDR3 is CASSRGQDGFNQPQHF. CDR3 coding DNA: TGCGCCAGCAGCCGCGGACAGGACGGTTTCAATCAGCCCCAGCATTTT.

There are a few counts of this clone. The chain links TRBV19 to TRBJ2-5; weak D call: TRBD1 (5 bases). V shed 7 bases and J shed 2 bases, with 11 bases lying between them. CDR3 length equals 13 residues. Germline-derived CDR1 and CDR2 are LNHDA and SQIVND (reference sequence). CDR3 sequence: CASMNDRQETQYF. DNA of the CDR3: TGTGCCAGTATGAACGACAGACAAGAGACCCAGTACTTC.

The DNA of the CDR3 is TGTGCCAGCAGCCGACGGGGGGGTACTTCCTACGAGCAGTACTTC. Residues: CASSRRGGTSYEQYF. V gene TRBV11-3 combines with J gene TRBJ2-7; TRBD2 matches 8 bases. CDR1 and CDR2 (germline): SGHNT, YENEEA. This CDR3 spans 15 amino acids. J was trimmed by 1 base and V by 5 bases; bases with no gene match: 7. The full variable domain, completed using reference TRBV11-3 and TRBJ2-7, is EAGVVQSPRYKIIEKKQPVAFWCNPISGHNTLYWYLQNLGQGPELLIRYENEEAVDDSQLPKDRFSAERLKGVDSTLKIQPAELGDSAVYLCASSRRGGTSYEQYFGPGTRLTVT.

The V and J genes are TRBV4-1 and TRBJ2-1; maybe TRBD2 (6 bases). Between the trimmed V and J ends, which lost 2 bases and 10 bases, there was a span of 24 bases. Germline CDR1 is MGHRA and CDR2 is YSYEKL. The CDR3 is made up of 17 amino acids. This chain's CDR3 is CASSQRGPPLALDEQFF. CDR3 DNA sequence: TGCGCCAGCAGCCAAAGGGGACCTCCCCTAGCGCTAGACGAGCAGTTCTTC.

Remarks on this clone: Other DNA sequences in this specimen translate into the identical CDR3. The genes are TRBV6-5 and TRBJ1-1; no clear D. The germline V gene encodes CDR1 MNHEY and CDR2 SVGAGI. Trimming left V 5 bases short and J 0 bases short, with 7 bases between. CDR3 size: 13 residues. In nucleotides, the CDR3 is TGTGCCAGCAGTCCCACTGTGAACACTGAAGCTTTCTTT. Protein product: CASSPTVNTEAFF.

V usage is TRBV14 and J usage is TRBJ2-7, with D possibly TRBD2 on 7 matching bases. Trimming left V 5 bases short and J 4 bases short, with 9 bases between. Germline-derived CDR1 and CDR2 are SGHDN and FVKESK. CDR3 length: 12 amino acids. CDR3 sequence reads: CASSAGAYEQYF. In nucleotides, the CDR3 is TGTGCCAGCAGCGCGGGGGCGTACGAGCAGTACTTC.

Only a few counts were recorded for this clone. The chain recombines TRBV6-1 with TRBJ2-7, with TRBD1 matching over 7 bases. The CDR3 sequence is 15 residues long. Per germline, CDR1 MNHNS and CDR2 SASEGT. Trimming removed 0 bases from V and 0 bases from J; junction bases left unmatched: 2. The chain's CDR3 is CASSEAGGSSYEQYF. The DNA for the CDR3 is TGTGCCAGCAGTGAAGCAGGGGGCAGCTCCTACGAGCAGTACTTC.

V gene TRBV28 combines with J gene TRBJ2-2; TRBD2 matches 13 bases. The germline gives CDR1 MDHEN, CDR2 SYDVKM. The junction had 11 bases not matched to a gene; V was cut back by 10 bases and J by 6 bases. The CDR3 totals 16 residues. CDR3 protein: CATPSGTSGIAGELFF. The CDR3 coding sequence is TGTGCCACCCCTTCGGGGACTAGCGGGATCGCCGGGGAGCTGTTTTTT.

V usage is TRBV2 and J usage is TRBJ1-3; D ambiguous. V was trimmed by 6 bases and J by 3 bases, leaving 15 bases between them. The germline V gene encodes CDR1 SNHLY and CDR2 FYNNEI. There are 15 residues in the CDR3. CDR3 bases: TGTGCCAGCAGCCGCGAAGCCGTCGGTGGAAACACCATATATTTT. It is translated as CASSREAVGGNTIYF.